The present entry profiles one T cell receptor beta chain with its context. Its target is not known. This record comes from a study of radiation and T cells in renal cell carcinoma. In the study overall: Nephrectomy followed 15 Gy stereotactic body radiation by 4 weeks. Study conclusions and caveats: From baseline, blood top tumor clonotypes peaked at 2 weeks post-radiation.

Sequencing used immunoSEQ multiplex PCR; TCRdb keeps in-frame clones, though not all of them. This sample has some 26,000 clones; roughly 80% occur once, and the top ten carry about 33%. The time point here: blood 2 weeks post-SBRT. The treatment is: 15 Gy SBRT to primary tumor, nephrectomy 4 weeks later. Blood was sampled at baseline, 2 weeks and 4 weeks after SBRT. The tumor was a clear cell renal cell carcinoma. Deletions cut 1 base from V and 9 bases from J, with 19 bases between. There are 15 residues in the CDR3. CDR1 GTSNPN and CDR2 SVGIG come from the germline V gene (reference sequence). J is TRBJ1-5 and V is TRBV30; no reliable D call. The sequence was collected from a man in his 60s with renal cell carcinoma. Sequencing used blood, obtained from a patient whose treatment included radiotherapy and nephrectomy. The CDR3 DNA reads as TGTGCCTGGAGTGAAAGCGGCCACATATTGAGGCCCCAGCATTTT. Encoded protein: CAWSESGHILRPQHF.